The present T cell receptor beta chain was sequenced within a study of OX40 agonist ivuxolimab in advanced cancers. Study summary: A male proportion of 82.7% was recorded, with mean age approximately 64 years and range roughly 23 to 90. The study, taken as a whole, reports: Among some nonresponders, normalized T-cell clonal expansion was also low. On average, CD8+ T cells had more expanded clones than CD4+. Partial responders receiving 0.1-3.0 mg/kg showed among the lowest clonal expansion.

V lost 6 bases and J 4 bases, leaving 13 bases between the germline ends. The length of the CDR3 is 13 residues. Germline CDR1 is SNHLY and CDR2 is FYNNEI. By its share, this clone is medium-sized. As yet, its antigen is unknown. Clones were sequenced by immunoSEQ multiplex PCR, and TCRdb holds only the in-frame ones, with some missing. The sample carries 50,000 to 65,000 clones, around 89% recorded once. The chain employs TRBV2 and TRBJ2-7; TRBD1 might be the D (6 bases). Sequenced material: CD4+ or CD8+ T cells sorted from blood, taken in a trial of the OX40 agonist ivuxolimab. The clonotype was recovered from an adult with an advanced solid tumor such as melanoma, head and neck, liver or kidney cancer. This CDR3 is CASSGQTGYEQYF. DNA for the CDR3: TGTGCCAGCAGCGGACAGACGGGGTACGAGCAGTACTTC.